This TCR beta chain derives from a study of OX40 agonist ivuxolimab in advanced cancers. Study as a whole: Having had anti-PD-1, anti-PD-L1 or anti-CTLA-4 therapy before was allowed, and approximately 40% had some.

Study results and limitations: Certain nonresponders likewise exhibited a low normalized T-cell clonal expansion. Researchers did not determine the expanded peripheral T cells' antigen specificity.

V dropped 0 bases and J dropped 6 bases, with 11 bases sitting between them. Germline-derived CDR1 and CDR2 are MNHNY and SVGAGI (reference sequence). The CDR3 totals 15 residues. TCRdb keeps only in-frame clones here, not all; method: immunoSEQ multiplex PCR. Among 77,000 or so clones listed, 90% to 95% were seen once. This clone appeared a few times. Its antigen is still unknown. Sequenced here: CD4+ or CD8+ T cells sorted from blood, sampled in a trial of the OX40 agonist ivuxolimab. The source of this sequence is an adult with an advanced solid tumor such as melanoma, head and neck, liver or kidney cancer. The chain recombines TRBV6-6 with TRBJ1-4, with D possibly matching TRBD1 (5 bases). The CDR3 loop reads CASSYSAGTDEKLFF. Here the CDR3 DNA reads TGTGCCAGCAGTTACTCGGCCGGGACCGATGAAAAACTGTTTTTT.